This T cell receptor beta chain was captured in a study of blood T cell repertoires in COVID-19. This clone appeared once. The junction had 10 bases not matched to a gene; V was cut back by 6 bases and J by 5 bases. The germline gives CDR1 LNHDA, CDR2 SQIVND (reference sequence). The CDR3 runs to 15 residues. The data were produced by immunoSEQ multiplex PCR, yet TCRdb's version contains in-frame clones alone and is incomplete. The sample has about 170,000 clones; 84% are singletons. This receptor was obtained from a woman in her seventies with COVID-19, enrolled during active disease. The rearrangement uses TRBV19 and TRBJ2-1, with 7 nucleotides matching TRBD1. The sample comprised peripheral blood. CDR3 amino acids: CASRHPRDSNNEQFF. Written as DNA, the CDR3 is TGTGCCAGTAGGCACCCCCGGGACAGCAACAATGAGCAGTTCTTC.